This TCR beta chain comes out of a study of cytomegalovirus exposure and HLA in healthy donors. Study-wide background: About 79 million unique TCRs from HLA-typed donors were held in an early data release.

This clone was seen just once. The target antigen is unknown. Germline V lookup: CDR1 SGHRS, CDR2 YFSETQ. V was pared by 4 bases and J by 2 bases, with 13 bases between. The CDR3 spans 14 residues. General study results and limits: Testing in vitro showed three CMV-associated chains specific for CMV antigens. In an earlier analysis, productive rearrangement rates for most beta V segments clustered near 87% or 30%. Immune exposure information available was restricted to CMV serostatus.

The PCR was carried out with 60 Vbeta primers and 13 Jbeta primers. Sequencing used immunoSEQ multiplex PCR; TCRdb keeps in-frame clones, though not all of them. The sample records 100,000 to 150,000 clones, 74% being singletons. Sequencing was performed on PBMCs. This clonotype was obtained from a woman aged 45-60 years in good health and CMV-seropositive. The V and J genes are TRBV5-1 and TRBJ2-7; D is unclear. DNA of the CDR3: TGCGCCAGCAGCCCGCGGCCCGTACCCTACGAGCAGTACTTC. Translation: CASSPRPVPYEQYF.